The clone carrying this TCR beta chain has just a few counts. Antigen specificity is unknown. This CDR3 is 18 amino acids long. Trimming at V came to 3 bases and at J to 1 base, leaving 10 bases not matched to a gene. The germline V gene encodes CDR1 LNHDA and CDR2 SQIVND (reference sequence). The table came from immunoSEQ multiplex PCR; TCRdb's copy has only in-frame clones and leaves some out. The data contain tens of thousands of clones, 79% of them singletons. This record comes from a study of T cells in localized non-small cell lung cancer. The study's findings and limits: Analysis by sequencing included only one tumor region, so heterogeneity remains possible. Clonality of T cells reached its maximum in uninvolved adjacent lung, surpassing tumor.

The source is a woman aged 35-70 years with stage II squamous cell lung carcinoma. Here the sequenced sample was PBMCs, taken before any cancer treatment. V and J are TRBV19 and TRBJ2-1; 9 bases align to TRBD2. Here the CDR3 DNA reads TGTGCCAGTAGTATCGTAGCGGGAGCCCCCACATCCTACAATGAGCAGTTCTTC. Translation: CASSIVAGAPTSYNEQFF.